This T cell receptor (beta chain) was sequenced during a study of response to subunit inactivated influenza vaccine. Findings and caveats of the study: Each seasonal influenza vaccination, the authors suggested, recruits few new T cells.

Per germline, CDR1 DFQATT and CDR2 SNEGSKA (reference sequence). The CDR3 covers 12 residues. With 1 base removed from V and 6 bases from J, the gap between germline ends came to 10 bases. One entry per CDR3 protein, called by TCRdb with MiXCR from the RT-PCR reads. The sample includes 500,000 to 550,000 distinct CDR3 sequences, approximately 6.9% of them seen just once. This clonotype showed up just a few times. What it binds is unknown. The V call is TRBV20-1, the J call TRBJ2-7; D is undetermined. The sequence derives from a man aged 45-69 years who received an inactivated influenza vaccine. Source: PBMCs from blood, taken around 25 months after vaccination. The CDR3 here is CSARGVIGEQYF. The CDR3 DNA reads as TGCAGTGCTAGAGGGGTTATTGGCGAGCAGTACTTC.